This T cell receptor (beta chain) appears in the sequencing data of a study of CD8+ T cells in alopecia areata. Study information: Patients received oral tofacitinib, 5 to 10 mg twice daily, for moderate-to-severe alopecia areata. Study-level results: In scalp samples, resident alphabeta T cells of normal skin are also sequenced. Scalp clonality and expanded CD8+ clones among the top 100 were significantly decreased by tofacitinib.

About this clone: The antigen remains undetermined.

Treatment defined: oral pan-JAK inhibitor, 5-10 mg twice daily. RNA extraction was followed by reverse transcription into cDNA, which acted as the sequencing template. The repertoire was sequenced with immunoSEQ multiplex PCR; TCRdb's copy has only in-frame clones and lacks some. The table has about 200,000 clones, roughly 64% seen once; the top ten hold roughly 5.8%. The sequenced sample was CD4+ T cells sorted from blood, obtained at week 24, from a patient treated with tofacitinib. This receptor was identified in a human donor with alopecia areata.

This CDR3 reads CASTGGDDDEKLFF. The DNA for the CDR3 is TGCGCCAGCACCGGAGGGGATGACGATGAAAAACTGTTTTTT. The genes are TRBV5-1 and TRBJ1-4, with a tentative D call TRBD1 (5 bases). Germline loops: CDR1 SGHRS, CDR2 YFSETQ. This CDR3 comprises 14 residues. V lost 6 bases and J 6 bases, leaving 15 bases between the germline ends.